The clone carrying this T cell receptor (beta chain) was seen more than once but under ten times. These data come from a study of patients and donors after allogeneic stem cell transplantation. TCRdb independently ran MiXCR on the RT-PCR reads; one entry per CDR3 protein. Of about 16,000 distinct CDR3 sequences listed, 25% to 30% were seen once; the top ten hold more than 35%. This CDR3 region has 18 residues. Germline V gene lookup returns CDR1 DFQATT and CDR2 SNEGSKA (reference sequence). V lost 1 base and J lost 0; bases outside the gene matches: 12. V and J are TRBV20-1 and TRBJ1-5, with TRBD1 identical over 7 bases. Source material: blood, either unsorted or a sorted T cell fraction (not recorded which). The receptor comes from a human donor who was either an allogeneic HSCT recipient or a stem cell or donor lymphocyte infusion donor (not recorded which). It is not recorded whose cells these are; they may come from a transplant donor. In nucleotides, the CDR3 is TGCAGTGCTAGAGGGAGACAGGGTACCTCCTATAGCAATCAGCCCCAGCATTTT. Amino acids: CSARGRQGTSYSNQPQHF.